A selection of T cell receptor beta chains follows, all from one sample in a study of tumor-infiltrating lymphocytes in primary liver carcinoma. TCRdb re-called the multiplex PCR reads with MiXCR, one entry per CDR3 protein. The table records roughly 24,000 distinct CDR3 sequences, about 74% of them present only once. What was sequenced was liver tumor tissue from sampling region 5. The source is a woman in her twenties or thirties with primary liver carcinoma and hepatitis B virus infection. Both conserved end residues are part of each CDR3. Only part of the rows carry a size: once, few, many, or a class if the clone is expanded.

V gene	J gene	clone size	CDR3 protein
TRBV20-1	TRBJ2-7	many	CSARASRFPYEQYF
TRBV11-2	TRBJ2-3	.	CASSFGILGGTQYF
TRBV7-9	TRBJ2-6	once	CASSSLGSFSSGTNVLTF
TRBV5-6	TRBJ2-7	few	CASSFSSSSYEQYF
TRBV28	TRBJ2-1	.	CASSPMSEPSYNEQFF
TRBV24-1	TRBJ2-5	.	CATSDLGSSAQETQCF
TRBV11-2	TRBJ2-7	.	CASSVVGVSYEQYF
TRBV10-3	TRBJ2-5	.	CAIGESATRLETQYF
TRBV7-8	TRBJ2-2	.	CARNSRGHRPNTGELFF
TRBV12-3/TRBV12-4	TRBJ2-3	.	CAISFDRSTDTQYF
TRBV4-2	TRBJ2-7	.	CASSQEHLGQGGSREQYF
TRBV28	TRBJ2-5	.	CANKREGVETQYF
TRBV10-3	TRBJ2-1	.	CAISESAAGTYYKQFF
TRBV4-3	TRBJ2-3	.	CANSQDPLTSRRAVMTDTQYF
TRBV11-1	TRBJ2-2	.	CASSWVMAGMSGELFF
TRBV20-1	TRBJ2-7	once	CSARASRFTYEQYF
TRBV6-1	TRBJ2-7	many	CASSGSLGIGGEQYF
TRBV11-2	TRBJ1-2	.	CVSTQGGGGGHTF
TRBV5-4	TRBJ2-3	.	CTSSVDVHPPPTDTKYF
TRBV11-2	TRBJ2-7	.	CASSITGGGSTYEQYF
TRBV10-2	TRBJ2-7	.	CANNRAGYYEQYF
TRBV11-3	TRBJ2-1	.	CAYSRLAGRGYEQSF
TRBV28	TRBJ2-7	.	CASSLSLDGWYSYEQYF
TRBV28	TRBJ2-7	.	CASSFLGLAGAGEHYF
TRBV19	TRBJ2-2	many	CASTADRTGELFF
TRBV10-3	TRBJ2-1	.	CAASRRDGEFF
TRBV28	TRBJ2-7	.	CASRDRGGIDEHYF
TRBV28	TRBJ1-2	.	CASTPAGQIYGYTF
TRBV6-5	TRBJ2-3	.	CADSSADTDTHYF
TRBV11-3	TRBJ1-6	.	CASSSEWSYNSPLHF
TRBV20-1	TRBJ1-2	.	CSARDRTTYYGYTF